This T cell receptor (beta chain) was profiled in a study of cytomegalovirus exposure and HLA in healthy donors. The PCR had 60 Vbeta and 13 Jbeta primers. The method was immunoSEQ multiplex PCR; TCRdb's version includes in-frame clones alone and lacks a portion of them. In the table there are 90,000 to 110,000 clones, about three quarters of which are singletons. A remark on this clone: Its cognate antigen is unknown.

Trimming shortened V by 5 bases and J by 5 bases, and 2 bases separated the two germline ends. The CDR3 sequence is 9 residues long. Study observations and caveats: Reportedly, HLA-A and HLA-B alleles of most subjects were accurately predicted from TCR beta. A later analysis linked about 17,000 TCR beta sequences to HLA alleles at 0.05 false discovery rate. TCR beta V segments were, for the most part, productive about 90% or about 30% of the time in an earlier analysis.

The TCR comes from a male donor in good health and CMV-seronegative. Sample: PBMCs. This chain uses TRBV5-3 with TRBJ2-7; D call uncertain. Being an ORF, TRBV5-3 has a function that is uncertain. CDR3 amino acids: CARSNEQYF. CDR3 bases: TGTGCCAGAAGTAACGAGCAGTACTTC.